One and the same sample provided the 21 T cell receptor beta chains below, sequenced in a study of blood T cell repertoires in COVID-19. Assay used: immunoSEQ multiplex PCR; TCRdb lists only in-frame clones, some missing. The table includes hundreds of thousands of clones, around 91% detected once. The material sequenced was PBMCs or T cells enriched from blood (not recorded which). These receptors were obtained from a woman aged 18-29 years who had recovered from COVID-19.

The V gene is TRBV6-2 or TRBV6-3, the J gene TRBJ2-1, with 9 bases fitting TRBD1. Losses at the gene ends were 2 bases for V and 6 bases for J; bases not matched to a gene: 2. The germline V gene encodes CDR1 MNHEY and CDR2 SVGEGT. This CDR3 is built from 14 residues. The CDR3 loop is CASSYETGGNEQFF. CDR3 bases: TGTGCCAGCAGTTACGAGACAGGGGGCAATGAGCAGTTCTTC.

CDR3 coding DNA: TGTGCTAGTGGCCCCCTCCCGGACTACGGGCACACAGATACGCAGTATTTT. It encodes CASGPLPDYGHTDTQYF. The chain combines TRBV12-5 with TRBJ2-3; D perhaps matches TRBD2 (6 bases). The V end lost 6 bases, the J end lost 2 bases, and 21 bases lay between the germline ends. This CDR3 contains 17 residues. Germline assignment: CDR1 LGHNT and CDR2 FRNRAP.

The CDR3 sequence: CASSLGTSGTDTQYF. The DNA for the CDR3 is TGCGCCAGCAGCTTAGGCACTAGCGGAACAGATACGCAGTATTTT. The gene calls are TRBV5-1 and TRBJ2-3; TRBD2 matches 8 bases. The ends lost 2 bases at V and 3 bases at J; junction bases unmatched: 5. The CDR3 runs 15 residues. Germline loops: CDR1 SGHRS, CDR2 YFSETQ.

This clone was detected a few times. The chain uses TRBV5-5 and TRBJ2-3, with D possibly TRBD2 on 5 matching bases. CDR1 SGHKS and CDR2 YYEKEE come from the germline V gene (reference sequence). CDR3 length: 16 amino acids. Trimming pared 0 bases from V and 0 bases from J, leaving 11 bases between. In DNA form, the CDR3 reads TGTGCCAGCAGCTTGGATGTCGGGATTAGCACAGATACGCAGTATTTT. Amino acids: CASSLDVGISTDTQYF.

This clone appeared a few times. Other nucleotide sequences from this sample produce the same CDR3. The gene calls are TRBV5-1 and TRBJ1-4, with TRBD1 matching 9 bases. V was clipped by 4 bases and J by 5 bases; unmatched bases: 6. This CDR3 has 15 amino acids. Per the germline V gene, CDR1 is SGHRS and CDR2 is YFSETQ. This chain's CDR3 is CASSPGGTGNEKLFF. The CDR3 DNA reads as TGCGCCAGCAGCCCTGGAGGGACAGGGAATGAAAAACTGTTTTTT.

The CDR3 sequence is CASSFVGGGNTEAFF. The CDR3 DNA sequence: TGCGCCAGCAGCTTTGTAGGAGGGGGCAACACTGAAGCTTTCTTT. The gene calls are TRBV5-1 and TRBJ1-1, with 7 bases matching TRBD1. The CDR3 runs to 15 residues. J lost 2 bases, V lost 2 bases, and 6 bases had no gene match. Germline V gives CDR1 SGHRS, CDR2 YFSETQ.

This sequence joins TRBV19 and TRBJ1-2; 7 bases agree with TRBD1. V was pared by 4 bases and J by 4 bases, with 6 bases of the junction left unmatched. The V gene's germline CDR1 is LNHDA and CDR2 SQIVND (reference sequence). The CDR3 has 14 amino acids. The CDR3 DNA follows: TGTGCCAGTAGTAGACGACAGGGTGGCTATGGCTACACCTTC. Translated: CASSRRQGGYGYTF.

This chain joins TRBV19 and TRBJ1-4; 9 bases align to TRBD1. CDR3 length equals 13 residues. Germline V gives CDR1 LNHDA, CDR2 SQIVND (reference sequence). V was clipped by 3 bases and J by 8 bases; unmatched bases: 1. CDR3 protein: CASSMTGGEKLFF. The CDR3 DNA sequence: TGTGCCAGTAGTATGACAGGGGGAGAAAAACTGTTTTTT.

CDR3 residues: CASRGLAGGTRDEQFF. For the CDR3, the DNA is TGTGCCAGTCGGGGACTAGCGGGGGGTACGAGGGATGAGCAGTTCTTC. The rearrangement joins TRBV19 to TRBJ2-1; TRBD2 matches at 15 bases. The V gene's germline CDR1 is LNHDA and CDR2 SQIVND (reference sequence). There are 16 residues in the CDR3. V trimming: 8 bases; J trimming: 8 bases; junction bases outside the gene matches: 10. The whole variable domain, remainder taken from reference TRBV19 and TRBJ2-1, is DGGITQSPKYLFRKEGQNVTLSCEQNLNHDAMYWYRQDPGQGLRLIYYSQIVNDFQKGDIAEGYSVSREKKESFPLTVTSAQKNPTAFYLCASRGLAGGTRDEQFFGPGTRLTVL.

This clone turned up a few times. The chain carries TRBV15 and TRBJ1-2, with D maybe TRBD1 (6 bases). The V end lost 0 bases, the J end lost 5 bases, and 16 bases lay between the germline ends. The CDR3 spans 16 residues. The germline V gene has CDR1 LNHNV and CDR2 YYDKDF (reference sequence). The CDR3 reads CATSRDPEGGKYGYTF. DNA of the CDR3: TGTGCCACCAGCAGAGATCCAGAAGGGGGTAAATATGGCTACACCTTC.

Written as DNA, the CDR3 is TGTGCCAGCGGGACACAGGGTTACTACTATGGCTACACCTTC. This encodes CASGTQGYYYGYTF. The chain uses TRBV2 and TRBJ1-2; the D gene is possibly TRBD1 (6 bases). This CDR3 contains 14 residues. With 8 bases removed from V and 3 bases from J, the gap between germline ends came to 16 bases. Germline CDR1 SNHLY, CDR2 FYNNEI.

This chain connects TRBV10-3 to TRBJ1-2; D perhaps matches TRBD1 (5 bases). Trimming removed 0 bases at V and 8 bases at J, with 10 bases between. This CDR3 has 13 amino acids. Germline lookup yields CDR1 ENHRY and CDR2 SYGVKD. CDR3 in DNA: TGTGCCATCAGTGAGTCGGGGCCGGCGGGCTACACCTTC. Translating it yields CAISESGPAGYTF.

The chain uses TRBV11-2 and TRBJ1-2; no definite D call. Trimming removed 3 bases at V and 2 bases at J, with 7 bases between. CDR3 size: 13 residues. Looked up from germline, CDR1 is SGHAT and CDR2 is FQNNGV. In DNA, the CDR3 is TGTGCCAGCAGCTTTAATCAGAACTATGGCTACACCTTC. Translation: CASSFNQNYGYTF. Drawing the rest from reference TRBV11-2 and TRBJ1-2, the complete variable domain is EAGVAQSPRYKIIEKRQSVAFWCNPISGHATLYWYQQILGQGPKLLIQFQNNGVVDDSQLPKDRFSAERLKGVDSTLKIQPAKLEDSAVYLCASSFNQNYGYTFGSGTRLTVV.

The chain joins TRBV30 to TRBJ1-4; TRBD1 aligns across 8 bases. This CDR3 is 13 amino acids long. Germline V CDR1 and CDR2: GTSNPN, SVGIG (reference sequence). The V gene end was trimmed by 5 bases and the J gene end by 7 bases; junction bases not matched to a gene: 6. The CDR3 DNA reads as TGTGCCTGGTCCCAGGGGGCTTTTGAAAAACTGTTTTTT. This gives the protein CAWSQGAFEKLFF. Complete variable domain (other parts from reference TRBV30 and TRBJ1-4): SQTIHQWPATLVQPVGSPLSLECTVEGTSNPNLYWYRQAAGRGLQLLFYSVGIGQISSEVPQNLSASRPQDRQFILSSKKLLLSDSGFYLCAWSQGAFEKLFFGSGTQLSVL.

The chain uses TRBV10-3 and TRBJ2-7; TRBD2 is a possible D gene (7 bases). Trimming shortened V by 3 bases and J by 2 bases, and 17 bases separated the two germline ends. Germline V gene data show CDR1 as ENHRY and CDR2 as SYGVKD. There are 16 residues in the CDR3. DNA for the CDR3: TGTGCCATCAGTGACCTCACAGGGAGGGGAGCCTACGAGCAGTACTTC. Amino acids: CAISDLTGRGAYEQYF.

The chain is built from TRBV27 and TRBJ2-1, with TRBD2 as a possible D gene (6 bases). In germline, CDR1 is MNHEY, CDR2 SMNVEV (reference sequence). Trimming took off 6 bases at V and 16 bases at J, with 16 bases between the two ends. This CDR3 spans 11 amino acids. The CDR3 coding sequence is TGTGCCAGCAGCCGAGGAGGGTCTGAATTCTTC. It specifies CASSRGGSEFF.

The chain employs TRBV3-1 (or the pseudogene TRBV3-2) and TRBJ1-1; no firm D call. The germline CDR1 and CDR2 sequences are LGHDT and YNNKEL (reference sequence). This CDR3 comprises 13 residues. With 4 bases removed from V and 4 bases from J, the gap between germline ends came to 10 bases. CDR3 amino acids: CASSPVAGTEAFF. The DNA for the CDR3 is TGTGCCAGCAGCCCCGTCGCGGGCACTGAAGCTTTCTTT.

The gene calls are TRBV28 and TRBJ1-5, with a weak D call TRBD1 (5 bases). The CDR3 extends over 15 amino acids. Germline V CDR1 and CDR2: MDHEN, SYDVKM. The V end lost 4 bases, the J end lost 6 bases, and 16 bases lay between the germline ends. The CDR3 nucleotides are TGTGCCAGCAGTTCGGTCCAGGGTTTAGGTCAGCCCCAGCATTTT. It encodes CASSSVQGLGQPQHF.

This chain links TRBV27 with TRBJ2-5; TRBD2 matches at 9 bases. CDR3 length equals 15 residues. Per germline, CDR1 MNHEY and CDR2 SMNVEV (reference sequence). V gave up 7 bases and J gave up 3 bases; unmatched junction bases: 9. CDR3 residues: CASNPGLAPKETQYF. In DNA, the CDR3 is TGTGCCAGCAACCCTGGACTAGCGCCCAAAGAGACCCAGTACTTC.

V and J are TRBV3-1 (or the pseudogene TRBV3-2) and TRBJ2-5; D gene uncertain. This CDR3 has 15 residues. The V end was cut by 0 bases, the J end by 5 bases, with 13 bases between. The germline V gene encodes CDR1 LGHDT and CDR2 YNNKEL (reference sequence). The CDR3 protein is CASSQEEGFGETQYF. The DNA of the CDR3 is TGTGCCAGCAGCCAAGAGGAAGGCTTCGGGGAGACCCAGTACTTC.

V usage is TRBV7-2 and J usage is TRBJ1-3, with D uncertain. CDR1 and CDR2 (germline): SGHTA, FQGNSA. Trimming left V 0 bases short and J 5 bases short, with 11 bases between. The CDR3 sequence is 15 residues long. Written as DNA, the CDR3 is TGTGCCAGCAGCTTAGCGCTGGCAGAAAGAAACACCATATATTTT. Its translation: CASSLALAERNTIYF.